The present TCR beta chain was sequenced within a study of T cell responses to AZD1222 COVID-19 vaccine. Concerning this clone itself: Its antigen is undetermined.

Germline values: CDR1 SEHNR, CDR2 FQNEAQ (reference sequence). This CDR3 is 14 amino acids long. Trimming cost V 1 base and J 2 bases, with 8 bases left between them. Data came from immunoSEQ multiplex PCR; TCRdb stores just in-frame clones and leaves some out. In the table there are tens of thousands of clones, about 94% of which are singletons. Broader study findings: The repertoires were collected only after the peak T cell response. Clonal diversity was possibly underestimated; the donors were predominantly white British and more often female. Nearly half of the spike-specific TCRs reportedly recognize variant regions that carry no mutations.

The rearrangement uses TRBV7-9 and TRBJ1-2; no firm D call. The source material was peripheral blood, sampled 28 days after the second AZD1222 dose. The TCR originated in an adult who received the AZD1222 COVID-19 vaccine. The CDR3 DNA follows: TGTGCCAGCAGCTTAGGTACGGGGAACTATGGCTACACCTTC. This translates into CASSLGTGNYGYTF. Full variable domain (rest looked up from reference TRBV7-9 and TRBJ1-2): DTGVSQNPRHKITKRGQNVTFRCDPISEHNRLYWYRQTLGQGPEFLTYFQNEAQLEKSRLLSDRFSAERPKGSFSTLEIQRTEQGDSAMYLCASSLGTGNYGYTFGSGTRLTVV.